A single sample is the source of the 24 T cell receptor beta chains below, sequenced in a study of CD8+ T cells in alopecia areata. cDNA prepared by RNA extraction and subsequent reverse transcription served as the template for sequencing. This table comes from immunoSEQ multiplex PCR, and its TCRdb copy is limited to in-frame clones, with some not included. The data contain approximately 210,000 clones, 40% to 45% of them seen just once; the ten biggest clones take up approximately 2.4%. As to treatment: oral pan-JAK inhibitor, 5-10 mg twice daily. This specimen consisted of CD4+ T cells sorted from blood, obtained around week 37, from a patient treated with tofacitinib. All receptors derive from a human donor with alopecia areata.

The rearrangement uses TRBV7-2 and TRBJ1-1; 9 bases line up with TRBD1. The V gene's germline CDR1 is SGHTA and CDR2 FQGNSA. CDR3 length: 16 residues. The trim removed 4 bases at V and 5 bases at J, leaving 11 bases unmatched. In DNA form, the CDR3 reads TGTGCCAGCAGCTCTACAGGGGGCGCTCGGGGTACTGAAGCTTTCTTT. Translation gives CASSSTGGARGTEAFF.

The gene calls are TRBV19 and TRBJ1-2, with a tentative D call TRBD1 (5 bases). This CDR3 is built from 14 residues. CDR1 is LNHDA, CDR2 SQIVND, per germline (reference sequence). Trimming removed 3 bases from V and 2 bases from J, with 10 bases in between. This CDR3 is CASSIGAPNYGYTF. CDR3 coding DNA: TGTGCCAGTAGTATTGGGGCACCGAACTATGGCTACACCTTC.

Here the CDR3 DNA reads TGCAGCGTTGAACGGACCAGGAACACTGAAGCTTTCTTT. Protein sequence: CSVERTRNTEAFF. The chain couples TRBV29-1 to TRBJ1-1; D not resolved. V was shortened by 2 bases and J by 1 base, with 8 bases between the two germline ends. The CDR3 is 13 amino acids. Germline V gene lookup returns CDR1 SQVTM and CDR2 ANQGSEA.

The V and J genes are TRBV5-4 and TRBJ2-3; 9 bases map to TRBD1. In germline, CDR1 is SGHNT, CDR2 YYREEE (reference sequence). CDR3 length equals 13 residues. Germline trimming cut 5 bases from V and 3 bases from J; bases unmatched to any gene: 1. The CDR3 sequence is CASRGTGTDTQYF. In DNA form, the CDR3 reads TGTGCCAGCAGGGGGACAGGGACAGATACGCAGTATTTT.

This clone was picked up a small number of times. The chain carries TRBV30 and TRBJ2-2, with D tentatively TRBD2 (6 bases). Looked up from germline, CDR1 is GTSNPN and CDR2 is SVGIG (reference sequence). V gave up 7 bases and J gave up 1 base, with 16 bases separating them. The CDR3 contains 15 residues. DNA of the CDR3: TGTGCCTACCGACGTGGTAGCGGGAACACCGGGGAGCTGTTTTTT. Residues: CAYRRGSGNTGELFF.

This chain uses TRBV7-2 with TRBJ2-1; no clear D. This CDR3 has 13 residues. Between the trimmed V and J ends, which lost 1 base and 10 bases, there was a span of 11 bases. Germline CDR1 is SGHTA and CDR2 is FQGNSA. The CDR3 here is CASSLVIPMEQFF. DNA of the CDR3: TGTGCCAGCAGCTTAGTAATCCCCATGGAGCAGTTCTTC.

The chain employs TRBV5-4 and TRBJ2-3, with D tentatively TRBD2 (6 bases). V lost 2 bases to trimming and J lost 4 bases, with 8 bases between them. The CDR3 totals 13 residues. CDR1 and CDR2 from the germline V gene are SGHNT and YYREEE (reference sequence). The CDR3, as DNA: TGTGCCAGCAGCTTCGGGACTTCAGATACGCAGTATTTT. It encodes CASSFGTSDTQYF.

This sequence joins TRBV11-1 and TRBJ2-7; D uncertain. Per germline, CDR1 SGHAT and CDR2 FQDESV (reference sequence). This CDR3 is 15 amino acids long. V lost 1 base and J 0 bases, leaving 10 bases between the germline ends. The CDR3 DNA is TGTGCCAGCAGCTTAGAGGCAGCAGTCTCCTACGAGCAGTACTTC. Translated, it gives CASSLEAAVSYEQYF.

This clone was detected only a few times. The genes are TRBV29-1 and TRBJ2-6, with D possibly being TRBD1 (6 bases). Trimming cost V 1 base and J 1 base, with 11 bases left between them. The V gene's germline CDR1 is SQVTM and CDR2 ANQGSEA. This CDR3 spans 16 amino acids. The CDR3 here is CSVEGQGISGANVLTF. The CDR3 DNA is TGCAGCGTTGAAGGGCAGGGGATTTCTGGGGCCAACGTCCTGACTTTC.

This clone was detected a few times. This rearrangement joins TRBV29-1 to TRBJ2-5; 8 nucleotides agree with TRBD2. The CDR3 is 15 residues long. In germline, CDR1 is SQVTM, CDR2 ANQGSEA. Losses at the gene ends were 5 bases for V and 6 bases for J; bases not matched to a gene: 14. CDR3 sequence reads: CSVTRQGSGAKTQYF. In nucleotides, the CDR3 is TGCAGCGTTACCCGCCAGGGTAGCGGGGCGAAGACCCAGTACTTC.

The V and J genes are TRBV5-4 and TRBJ1-4; tentative D call: TRBD1 (5 bases). This CDR3 spans 14 amino acids. CDR1 and CDR2 from the germline V gene are SGHNT and YYREEE (reference sequence). The V end lost 5 bases, the J end lost 3 bases, and 11 bases lay between the germline ends. Written as DNA, the CDR3 is TGTGCCAGCAGTACAGGACCGCCTAATGAAAAACTGTTTTTT. It encodes CASSTGPPNEKLFF.

Details on this clone: At one end, the junction sequence differs from germline, possibly due to a read error. The chain carries TRBV6-1 and TRBJ1-1; 9 bases are a match to TRBD1. Germline CDR1 is MNHNS and CDR2 is SASEGT. The CDR3 length is 13 residues. CDR3 residues: CASSEGGQGLKVF. DNA of the CDR3: TGTGCCAGCAGTGAAGGCGGACAGGGGCTCAAGGTCTTT.

The rearrangement links TRBV7-8 to TRBJ2-3; tentative D call: TRBD2 (5 bases). The germline V gene encodes CDR1 SGHVS and CDR2 FQNEAQ. Trimming stripped 0 bases from V and 4 bases from J, with 17 bases between. This CDR3 has 17 amino acids. The CDR3 bases are TGTGCCAGCAGCTTAGCGGGAGCCCGTTTGTTAGCAGATACGCAGTATTTT. This sequence encodes CASSLAGARLLADTQYF.

The sample holds a few counts of this clone. This chain connects TRBV11-2 to TRBJ2-7; D gene ambiguous. The CDR3 contains 15 residues. Germline lookup yields CDR1 SGHAT and CDR2 FQNNGV. V shed 3 bases and J shed 0 bases, with 12 bases lying between them. The CDR3 loop is CASSFLRSLSYEQYF. CDR3 sequence (DNA): TGTGCCAGCAGCTTCTTGAGGAGCCTCTCCTACGAGCAGTACTTC.

This rearrangement joins TRBV29-1 to TRBJ2-5, with 7 bases fitting TRBD2. The CDR3 has 18 residues. With V trimmed by 4 bases and J by 0 bases, 17 bases remained unmatched. The germline V gene has CDR1 SQVTM and CDR2 ANQGSEA. The CDR3 DNA reads TGCAGCGTTGGGATGGGAGGGTTGTCTGGGAAGTACCAAGAGACCCAGTACTTC. This encodes CSVGMGGLSGKYQETQYF.

This clone was seen ten or more times. The sample holds other DNA sequences that translate to the same CDR3. This chain uses TRBV7-3 with TRBJ2-5; unclear D gene. Germline values: CDR1 SGHTA, CDR2 FQGTGA. The CDR3 extends over 13 amino acids. V lost 0 bases and J lost 2, with 4 bases in between. Written as DNA, the CDR3 is TGTGCCAGCAGCTTAACAAGACAAGAGACCCAGTACTTC. Its translation is CASSLTRQETQYF.

This clone was counted a few times. The rearrangement uses TRBV19 and TRBJ2-3, with 7 nucleotides matching TRBD1. The CDR3 extends over 12 amino acids. V shed 9 bases and J 11 bases; nucleotides not matched to a gene: 11. The germline V gene has CDR1 LNHDA and CDR2 SQIVND (reference sequence). The CDR3 protein is CASAMTGPLQYF. CDR3 bases: TGTGCCAGCGCTATGACAGGGCCTTTGCAGTATTTT.

The chain uses TRBV30 and TRBJ2-7; D gene uncertain. CDR1 GTSNPN and CDR2 SVGIG come from the germline V gene (reference sequence). CDR3 size: 14 residues. V lost 4 bases to trimming and J lost 4 bases, with 17 bases between them. The CDR3 is CAWTADFSRYEQYF. In DNA, the CDR3 is TGTGCCTGGACTGCCGATTTTTCTCGGTACGAGCAGTACTTC.

The CDR3 coding sequence is TGTGCCAGCAGCGTAGCGTCTAGCGGACTACAAGAGACCCAGTACTTC. Translated, it gives CASSVASSGLQETQYF. V gene TRBV9 combines with J gene TRBJ2-5, with TRBD2 identical over 7 bases. CDR3 size: 16 residues. The V gene end was trimmed by 0 bases and the J gene end by 2 bases; junction bases not matched to a gene: 7. Germline loops: CDR1 SGDLS, CDR2 YYNGEE.

The chain carries TRBV19 and TRBJ2-1, with D unresolved. This CDR3 contains 17 residues. V lost 6 bases, J lost 0 bases, and 18 bases lay in between. CDR1 is LNHDA and CDR2 is SQIVND in the germline V gene (reference sequence). Written as DNA, the CDR3 is TGTGCCAGTAGCCCCACTGGCGCGATGAGCTCCTACAATGAGCAGTTCTTC. Protein: CASSPTGAMSSYNEQFF.

This clone showed up just a few times. This rearrangement joins TRBV2 to TRBJ2-3; 9 nucleotides line up with TRBD2. Germline trimming cut 3 bases from V and 0 bases from J; bases unmatched to any gene: 7. The germline V gene encodes CDR1 SNHLY and CDR2 FYNNEI. There are 17 residues in the CDR3. The CDR3 sequence: CASSEDSGSPSTDTQYF. The CDR3 DNA sequence: TGTGCCAGCAGTGAGGATAGCGGGAGCCCTAGCACAGATACGCAGTATTTT.

This clone was counted once. The V and J genes are TRBV27 and TRBJ1-2; TRBD1 agrees at 10 bases. Germline CDR1 MNHEY, CDR2 SMNVEV (reference sequence). There are 14 residues in the CDR3. The V and J ends lost 7 bases and 2 bases, in that order; junction bases with no gene match: 4. The CDR3 protein is CASKPGQGNYGYTF. The CDR3 DNA reads TGTGCCAGCAAGCCGGGACAGGGGAACTATGGCTACACCTTC.

The V and J genes are TRBV4-3 and TRBJ2-7; D is ambiguous. Trimming removed 0 bases from V and 8 bases from J, with 11 bases in between. The CDR3 is made up of 13 amino acids. The germline V gene has CDR1 LGHNA and CDR2 YSLEER. In DNA form, the CDR3 reads TGCGCCAGCAGCCAAGATCGCCGTACTAAGCAGTACTTC. Translated: CASSQDRRTKQYF.

The gene calls are TRBV19 and TRBJ1-1; 8 positions match TRBD1. Unmatched junction bases numbered 10, after V lost 4 bases and J lost 0 bases. The germline V gene has CDR1 LNHDA and CDR2 SQIVND (reference sequence). The CDR3 runs to 17 residues. In DNA, the CDR3 is TGTGCCAGTAGTACCCGATCTTTGACAGGGGTGAACACTGAAGCTTTCTTT. Its protein product is CASSTRSLTGVNTEAFF.